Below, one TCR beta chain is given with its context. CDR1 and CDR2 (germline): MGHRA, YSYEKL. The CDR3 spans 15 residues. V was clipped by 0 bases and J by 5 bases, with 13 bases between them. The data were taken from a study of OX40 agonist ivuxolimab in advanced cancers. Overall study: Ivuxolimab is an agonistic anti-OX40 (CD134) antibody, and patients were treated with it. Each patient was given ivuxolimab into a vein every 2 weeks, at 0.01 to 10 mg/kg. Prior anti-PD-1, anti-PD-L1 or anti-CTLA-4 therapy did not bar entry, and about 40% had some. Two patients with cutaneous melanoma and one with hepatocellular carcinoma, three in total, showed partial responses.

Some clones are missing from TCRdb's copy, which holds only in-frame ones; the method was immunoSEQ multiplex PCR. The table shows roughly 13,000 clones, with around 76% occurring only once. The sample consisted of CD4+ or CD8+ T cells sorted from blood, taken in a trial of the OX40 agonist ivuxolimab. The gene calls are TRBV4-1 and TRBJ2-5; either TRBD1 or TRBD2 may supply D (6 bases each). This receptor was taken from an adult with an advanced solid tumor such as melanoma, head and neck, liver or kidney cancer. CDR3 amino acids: CASSQEGGLAETQYF. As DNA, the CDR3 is TGCGCCAGCAGCCAAGAAGGGGGACTGGCCGAGACCCAGTACTTC.